This T cell receptor (beta chain) was found in a study of shared clonotypes between healthy human individuals. The CDR3 consists of 13 residues. Looked up from germline, CDR1 is GTSNPN and CDR2 is SVGIG (reference sequence). Trimming removed 0 bases at V and 0 bases at J, with 5 bases between. General study points: How much donors shared clonotypes was expected to be affected by sequencing depth.

It was on ten immunoSEQ deep assay plates that unsorted PBMC DNA was sequenced. Produced via immunoSEQ multiplex PCR; TCRdb's table is partial and in-frame only. The data hold about 480,000 clones, with 79% observed a single time. In the case of this clone: The antigen is unknown. The same CDR3 can be traced to other DNA sequences in this sample.

This rearrangement joins TRBV30 to TRBJ1-1; D is unclear. Sequenced: PBMCs. The source of this sequence is a woman in her 40s in good health. Some clones in this sample may be carry-over from other donors' samples. DNA for the CDR3: TGTGCCTGGAGTGTAGGAGTGAACACTGAAGCTTTCTTT. Encoded protein: CAWSVGVNTEAFF. Variable domain in full (rest from reference TRBV30 and TRBJ1-1): SQTIHQWPATLVQPVGSPLSLECTVEGTSNPNLYWYRQAAGRGLQLLFYSVGIGQISSEVPQNLSASRPQDRQFILSSKKLLLSDSGFYLCAWSVGVNTEAFFGQGTRLTVV.